This T cell receptor beta chain was sequenced during a study of early T cells in non-severe SARS-CoV-2 infection. This clonotype was found a few times. TCRdb itself ran the 5' RACE reads through MiXCR, one entry per CDR3 protein. The sample lists 75,000 or so distinct CDR3 sequences, around 15% occurring once. The sample consisted of whole blood. The source of this sequence is an adult who was a healthcare worker with PCR-confirmed SARS-CoV-2 infection or an uninfected control (not recorded which).

The CDR3 is CASRPTREHEKLFF. The CDR3 DNA follows: TGTGCCAGCAGACCTACACGGGAACATGAAAAACTGTTTTTT. This sequence joins TRBV2 and TRBJ1-4; D not certain. V dropped 6 bases and J dropped 6 bases, with 14 bases sitting between them. Germline V gives CDR1 SNHLY, CDR2 FYNNEI. The CDR3 spans 14 residues.